This entry features one T cell receptor beta chain sequence. What it binds is not known. The source of the sample is a study of identical twins. The study's findings and limits: With beta out-of-frame sequences, excess sharing by twins was weaker. Twin sharing of out-of-frame TCR alpha was underestimated by models in monozygotic pairs. The study found excess low generation probability among twin-shared out-of-frame alpha sequences.

There are 10 residues in the CDR3. Between the trimmed V and J ends, which lost 6 bases and 18 bases, there was a span of 12 bases. Germline CDR1 is SNHLY and CDR2 is FYNNEI. cDNA carried unique molecular identifiers, and a universal primer site was added by template switching. MiXCR was run by TCRdb on the 5' RACE reads, yielding one entry per CDR3 protein. The sample holds 260,000 or so distinct CDR3 sequences, 6% to 8% seen once. These data were also filed under a second study, of yellow fever vaccine responses in identical twins.

The clonotype comes from a woman under 30 in good health. The rearrangement links TRBV2 to TRBJ1-6; TRBD1 might be the D (6 bases). Sequencing was done on a sample of CD8+ T cells sorted from blood. The CDR3 sequence: CASRGTQPHF. The CDR3 coding sequence is TGTGCCAGCAGAGGGACACAACCCCACTTT.